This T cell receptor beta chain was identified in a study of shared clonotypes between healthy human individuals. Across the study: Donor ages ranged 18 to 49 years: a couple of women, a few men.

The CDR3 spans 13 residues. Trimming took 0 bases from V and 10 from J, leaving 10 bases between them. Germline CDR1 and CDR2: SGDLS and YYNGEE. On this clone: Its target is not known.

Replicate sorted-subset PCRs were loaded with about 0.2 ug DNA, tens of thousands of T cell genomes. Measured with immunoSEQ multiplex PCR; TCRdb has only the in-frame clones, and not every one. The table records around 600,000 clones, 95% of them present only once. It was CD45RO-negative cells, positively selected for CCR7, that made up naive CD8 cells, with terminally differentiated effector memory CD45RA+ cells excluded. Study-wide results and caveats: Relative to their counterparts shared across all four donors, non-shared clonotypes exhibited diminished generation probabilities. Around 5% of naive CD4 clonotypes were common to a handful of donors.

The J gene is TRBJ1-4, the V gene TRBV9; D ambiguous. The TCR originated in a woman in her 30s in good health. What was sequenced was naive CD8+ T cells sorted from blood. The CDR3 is CASSVGQAGKLFF. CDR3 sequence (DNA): TGTGCCAGCAGCGTAGGGCAGGCTGGAAAACTGTTTTTT.